The sequence of this T cell receptor (beta chain) was determined in a study of spatial heterogeneity in lung cancer. Study as a whole: Sequence detection consistently recorded a greater number of beta-chain than alpha-chain sequences. The library had UMIs, and each TCR and UMI pair averaged more than ten raw reads.

Concerning this clonotype itself: A much more abundant neighbour one base away suggests this may be a read error.

Time point denoted: sample taken at primary tumor resection. Tumor, nontumor lung or frozen PBMC supplied whole RNA that was sequenced unsorted. Each TCR cDNA molecule bore a unique molecular identifier. TCRdb passed the 5' RACE reads through MiXCR, listing each CDR3 protein once. Among 6,000 to 6,500 distinct CDR3 sequences listed, 7.8% were seen once. Per germline, CDR1 LGHNA and CDR2 YNFKEQ. The CDR3 sequence is 15 residues long. The TCR was taken from a female donor with early-stage non-small cell lung cancer. The chain couples TRBV4-2 to TRBJ2-3; 7 positions match TRBD2. Sample: normal lung tissue next to the tumor, taken at surgery. CDR3: CASSLSSGSTDMQYF. The CDR3 DNA is TGTGCCAGCAGCCTCTCTAGCGGAAGCACAGATATGCAGTATTTT.